These T cell receptor beta chains were read from a single sample in a study of blood T cells in healthy people across ages. TCRdb recomputed calls from the 5' RACE reads with MiXCR, one row per CDR3 protein. The profile covers 700,000 to 850,000 distinct CDR3 sequences, with less than 70% appearing a single time and approximately 40% taken by the ten largest. The sequencing input was blood. The receptor source for this set is a man of 80 years or more in good health. Each CDR3 is given with its conserved first and last residue. D genes are given only for firm matches. Clone size is not always given. Where it is, it says once, few, many or a class for expanded clones.

cdr3_aa: CASSRLSGRLYNEQFF; cdr3_nt: TGTGCCAGCAGCCGACTCAGCGGGAGGCTCTACAATGAGCAGTTCTTC; j_call: TRBJ2-1; v_call: TRBV3-1; d_call: TRBD2; clone_size: .
cdr3_aa: CSAGWRQFSDEQFF; cdr3_nt: TGCAGTGCAGGATGGCGTCAGTTTAGCGATGAGCAGTTCTTC; j_call: TRBJ2-1; v_call: TRBV20-1; d_call: .; clone_size: .
cdr3_aa: CASSLAVHPDPPTGTQYF; cdr3_nt: TGTGCCAGCAGCTTAGCTGTCCACCCAGACCCACCCACGGGGACCCAGTACTTC; j_call: TRBJ2-5; v_call: TRBV7-2; d_call: .; clone_size: few
cdr3_aa: CSVYTPGLHYNEQFF; cdr3_nt: TGCAGCGTTTATACCCCGGGGCTCCACTACAATGAGCAGTTCTTC; j_call: TRBJ2-1; v_call: TRBV29-1; d_call: .; clone_size: few
cdr3_aa: CSAVGLAGLQYF; cdr3_nt: TGCAGTGCTGTCGGACTAGCGGGACTTCAGTACTTC; j_call: TRBJ2-4; v_call: TRBV20-1; d_call: TRBD2; clone_size: few
cdr3_aa: CASSLVQGGNTEAFF; cdr3_nt: TGTGCCAGCAGCTTAGTGCAGGGCGGGAACACTGAAGCTTTCTTT; j_call: TRBJ1-1; v_call: TRBV7-9; d_call: .; clone_size: once
cdr3_aa: CSASSASGRNEQFF; cdr3_nt: TGCAGTGCTAGCTCCGCTAGCGGGAGAAATGAGCAGTTCTTC; j_call: TRBJ2-1; v_call: TRBV20-1; d_call: TRBD2; clone_size: .
cdr3_aa: CASSLREYQETQYF; cdr3_nt: TGTGCCAGCAGCCTCCGGGAGTACCAAGAGACCCAGTACTTC; j_call: TRBJ2-5; v_call: TRBV4-2; d_call: .; clone_size: few
cdr3_aa: CSVDTGTDTQYF; cdr3_nt: TGCAGCGTTGATACCGGGACAGATACGCAGTATTTT; j_call: TRBJ2-3; v_call: TRBV29-1; d_call: .; clone_size: .
cdr3_aa: CASSTGLVTYEQYF; cdr3_nt: TGCGCCAGCAGCACGGGGTTGGTCACCTACGAGCAGTACTTC; j_call: TRBJ2-7; v_call: TRBV5-1; d_call: .; clone_size: few
cdr3_aa: CASSSPGRGVDEQFF; cdr3_nt: TGTGCCAGCAGCTCCCCGGGACGGGGCGTTGATGAGCAGTTCTTC; j_call: TRBJ2-1; v_call: TRBV28; d_call: .; clone_size: few
cdr3_aa: CSANPSGGRWNEQFF; cdr3_nt: TGCAGTGCTAACCCTAGCGGCGGGAGGTGGAATGAGCAGTTCTTC; j_call: TRBJ2-1; v_call: TRBV20-1; d_call: TRBD2; clone_size: .
cdr3_aa: CASSGRLEGANEKLFF; cdr3_nt: TGTGCCAGCAGCGGAAGGCTGGAGGGGGCTAATGAAAAACTATTTTTT; j_call: TRBJ1-4; v_call: TRBV5-6; d_call: TRBD1; clone_size: .
cdr3_aa: CASSLGGFGPYNEQFF; cdr3_nt: TGTGCCAGCAGCTTGGGCGGGTTCGGCCCCTACAATGAGCAGTTCTTC; j_call: TRBJ2-1; v_call: TRBV7-8; d_call: .; clone_size: few
cdr3_aa: CSGAEGTVEQFF; cdr3_nt: TGCAGCGGGGCGGAAGGGACGGTAGAGCAGTTCTTC; j_call: TRBJ2-1; v_call: TRBV29-1; d_call: .; clone_size: many
cdr3_aa: CASRWTGVTGYTF; cdr3_nt: TGTGCCAGCAGATGGACAGGGGTTACTGGCTACACCTTC; j_call: TRBJ1-2; v_call: TRBV14; d_call: TRBD1; clone_size: .
cdr3_aa: CASSLAGSINYGYTF; cdr3_nt: TGCGCCAGCAGCCTGGCAGGATCGATTAACTATGGCTACACCTTC; j_call: TRBJ1-2; v_call: TRBV5-1; d_call: .; clone_size: .
cdr3_aa: CASSATSGTVGEQYF; cdr3_nt: TGTGCCAGCAGCGCGACTAGCGGGACCGTTGGGGAGCAGTACTTC; j_call: TRBJ2-5; v_call: TRBV7-2; d_call: TRBD2; clone_size: .
cdr3_aa: CATSRDGQGRETQYF; cdr3_nt: TGTGCCACCAGCAGAGATGGACAGGGGCGGGAGACCCAGTACTTC; j_call: TRBJ2-5; v_call: TRBV15; d_call: TRBD1; clone_size: once
cdr3_aa: CATSDPIGTGGRNEQYF; cdr3_nt: TGTGCCACCAGTGATCCCATCGGGACAGGGGGCAGGAATGAGCAGTACTTC; j_call: TRBJ2-5; v_call: TRBV24-1; d_call: TRBD1; clone_size: few
cdr3_aa: CATSAPTGFSGANVLTF; cdr3_nt: TGTGCCACCAGTGCCCCTACAGGGTTCTCTGGGGCCAACGTCCTGACTTTC; j_call: TRBJ2-6; v_call: TRBV24-1; d_call: .; clone_size: .
cdr3_aa: CSALGVGVYNSPLHF; cdr3_nt: TGCAGTGCTCTGGGCGTAGGTGTTTATAATTCACCCCTCCACTTT; j_call: TRBJ1-6; v_call: TRBV20-1; d_call: .; clone_size: .
cdr3_aa: CSVEGGEEQFF; cdr3_nt: TGCAGCGTTGAAGGGGGGGAGGAGCAGTTCTTC; j_call: TRBJ2-1; v_call: TRBV29-1; d_call: .; clone_size: .
cdr3_aa: CSVWTSGTYNKQFF; cdr3_nt: TGCAGCGTTTGGACTAGCGGTACCTACAATAAGCAGTTCTTC; j_call: TRBJ2-1; v_call: TRBV29-1; d_call: TRBD2; clone_size: .
cdr3_aa: CASFDQGIAFF; cdr3_nt: TGTGCCAGCTTCGATCAGGGTATAGCTTTCTTT; j_call: TRBJ1-1; v_call: TRBV9; d_call: .; clone_size: .
cdr3_aa: CSARTQGLEHRYAYF; cdr3_nt: TGCAGTGCTAGGACACAGGGTTTGGAGCACAGATACGCGTATTTT; j_call: TRBJ2-3; v_call: TRBV20-1; d_call: .; clone_size: .
cdr3_aa: CASSGTTSGTADTQYF; cdr3_nt: TGCGCCAGCAGCGGGACAACTAGCGGGACAGCAGATACGCAGTATTTT; j_call: TRBJ2-3; v_call: TRBV5-1; d_call: TRBD2; clone_size: few
cdr3_aa: CAISEVGRGPSYEQYF; cdr3_nt: TGTGCCATCAGTGAGGTTGGCAGGGGGCCTTCCTACGAGCAGTACTTC; j_call: TRBJ2-7; v_call: TRBV10-3; d_call: TRBD1; clone_size: few
cdr3_aa: CASSFEAGAGNEQFF; cdr3_nt: TGTGCCAGCAGCTTCGAAGCGGGAGCTGGCAATGAGCAGTTCTTC; j_call: TRBJ2-1; v_call: TRBV11-2; d_call: TRBD2; clone_size: .
cdr3_aa: CASSLAGSIDTQYF; cdr3_nt: TGTGCCAGCAGCTTAGCGGGAAGTATAGATACGCAGTATTTT; j_call: TRBJ2-3; v_call: TRBV7-9; d_call: .; clone_size: few
cdr3_aa: CASQMSPVNEQFF; cdr3_nt: TGTGCCAGCCAAATGTCCCCGGTAAATGAGCAGTTCTTC; j_call: TRBJ2-1; v_call: TRBV7-2; d_call: .; clone_size: .
cdr3_aa: CASSALRASEQYF; cdr3_nt: TGTGCCAGCAGTGCCCTCCGGGCATCCGAGCAGTACTTC; j_call: TRBJ2-7; v_call: TRBV6-1; d_call: .; clone_size: .
cdr3_aa: CASSLFPRRRNEQFF; cdr3_nt: TGTGCCAGCAGCTTATTTCCCCGCCGGAGGAATGAGCAGTTCTTC; j_call: TRBJ2-1; v_call: TRBV7-2; d_call: .; clone_size: few
cdr3_aa: CASSHGTSGRVSETQYF; cdr3_nt: TGTGCCAGCAGCCATGGGACTAGCGGGAGAGTCTCAGAGACCCAGTACTTC; j_call: TRBJ2-5; v_call: TRBV9; d_call: TRBD2; clone_size: .
cdr3_aa: CASGTYSAYEQYF; cdr3_nt: TGTGCCAGCGGTACTTATTCAGCCTACGAGCAGTACTTC; j_call: TRBJ2-7; v_call: TRBV3-1; d_call: .; clone_size: .
cdr3_aa: CSASRTVGGYGYTF; cdr3_nt: TGCAGTGCTAGTAGGACGGTTGGGGGATATGGCTACACCTTC; j_call: TRBJ1-2; v_call: TRBV20-1; d_call: .; clone_size: few
cdr3_aa: CASDGSTGHRYAYF; cdr3_nt: TGTGCCAGCGACGGGAGTACGGGGCACAGATACGCGTATTTT; j_call: TRBJ2-3; v_call: TRBV28; d_call: .; clone_size: .
cdr3_aa: CASSLGRTGLEQYF; cdr3_nt: TGCGCCAGCAGCTTGGGAAGGACAGGGCTCGAGCAGTACTTC; j_call: TRBJ2-7; v_call: TRBV5-1; d_call: TRBD1; clone_size: .
cdr3_aa: CASSLGTDTEAFF; cdr3_nt: TGTGCCAGCAGTTTGGGGACAGACACTGAAGCTTTCTTT; j_call: TRBJ1-1; v_call: TRBV12-3/TRBV12-4; d_call: TRBD1; clone_size: .
cdr3_aa: CASSWGAGGRHRYAYF; cdr3_nt: TGTGCCAGCAGTTGGGGAGCGGGAGGGCGGCACAGATACGCGTATTTT; j_call: TRBJ2-3; v_call: TRBV28; d_call: TRBD2; clone_size: .
cdr3_aa: CASSPFGGGPVYEQYF; cdr3_nt: TGTGCCAGCAGCCCTTTCGGGGGAGGGCCCGTCTACGAGCAGTACTTC; j_call: TRBJ2-7; v_call: TRBV12-3/TRBV12-4; d_call: TRBD2; clone_size: .
cdr3_aa: CASRQNSYEQYF; cdr3_nt: TGTGCCAGCCGACAGAACTCCTACGAGCAGTACTTC; j_call: TRBJ2-7; v_call: TRBV7-9; d_call: .; clone_size: few
cdr3_aa: CASSKDRTARSYEQYF; cdr3_nt: TGTGCCAGCAGCAAAGATAGAACAGCGCGATCCTACGAGCAGTACTTC; j_call: TRBJ2-7; v_call: TRBV21-1; d_call: .; clone_size: .
cdr3_aa: CASSSRFAGRDKNIQYF; cdr3_nt: TGTGCCAGCAGCTCGAGATTTGCGGGAAGGGACAAAAACATTCAGTACTTC; j_call: TRBJ2-4; v_call: TRBV27; d_call: .; clone_size: .
cdr3_aa: CASSQGTRRQTQYF; cdr3_nt: TGTGCCAGCAGCCAAGGGACTAGGAGACAGACCCAGTACTTC; j_call: TRBJ2-5; v_call: TRBV3-1; d_call: TRBD2; clone_size: .
cdr3_aa: CASSPLGTSGLQETQYF; cdr3_nt: TGTGCCAGCAGCCCGCTTGGGACTAGCGGGCTACAAGAGACCCAGTACTTC; j_call: TRBJ2-5; v_call: TRBV4-2; d_call: TRBD2; clone_size: .
cdr3_aa: CASSPTRKEDEQFF; cdr3_nt: TGCGCCAGCAGCCCGACAAGGAAAGAGGATGAGCAGTTCTTC; j_call: TRBJ2-1; v_call: TRBV5-1; d_call: .; clone_size: .
cdr3_aa: CASSAPWGRPGEQYF; cdr3_nt: TGTGCCAGCAGTGCCCCCTGGGGCAGGCCGGGCGAGCAGTACTTC; j_call: TRBJ2-7; v_call: TRBV6-1; d_call: .; clone_size: .
cdr3_aa: CASSPLTGRESDLYNSPLHF; cdr3_nt: TGTGCCAGCAGCCCCCTCACAGGGCGAGAATCAGATCTCTATAATTCACCCCTCCACTTT; j_call: TRBJ1-6; v_call: TRBV25-1; d_call: .; clone_size: .
cdr3_aa: CASSLVQGYAYF; cdr3_nt: TGTGCCAGCAGCTTAGTACAGGGATACGCGTATTTT; j_call: TRBJ2-3; v_call: TRBV7-2; d_call: .; clone_size: few
cdr3_aa: CASSLEDRGLEQYF; cdr3_nt: TGCGCCAGCAGCTTGGAAGACAGGGGGCTCGAGCAGTACTTC; j_call: TRBJ2-7; v_call: TRBV5-1; d_call: TRBD1; clone_size: few
cdr3_aa: CASSKPGQGYNSPLNF; cdr3_nt: TGCGCCAGCAGCAAGCCTGGGCAGGGGTATAATTCACCCCTCAACTTT; j_call: TRBJ1-6; v_call: TRBV4-1; d_call: .; clone_size: .
cdr3_aa: CASSFGGVRNIQYF; cdr3_nt: TGCGCCAGCAGCTTTGGTGGGGTTCGTAACATTCAGTACTTC; j_call: TRBJ2-4; v_call: TRBV5-1; d_call: .; clone_size: few
cdr3_aa: CASSPEARRSYGYTF; cdr3_nt: TGTGCCAGCTCACCAGAAGCCCGCCGGAGCTATGGCTACACCTTC; j_call: TRBJ1-2; v_call: TRBV18; d_call: .; clone_size: .